The rows below give T cell receptor beta chains drawn from one sample of a study of blood T cell repertoires in COVID-19. This table comes from immunoSEQ multiplex PCR, and its TCRdb copy is limited to in-frame clones, with some not included. The table shows 150,000 to 200,000 clones, with 65% to 90% occurring only once. Source material: peripheral blood. These receptors all stem from a man in his fifties or sixties with acute or convalescent COVID-19. Each CDR3 is given with its conserved first and last residue. Each record gives: clone size, J gene, V gene, D gene, CDR3 protein, CDR3 DNA. A D gene is named only where the DNA matches it firmly. Clone size, where shown, is once, few, many, or a class for clones that have expanded.

abundance: NA; j_gene: TRBJ1-6; v_gene: TRBV11-2; d_gene: NA; CDR3aa: CASSFGRENSPLHF; CDR3nt: TGTGCCAGCAGCTTCGGCCGGGAGAATTCACCCCTCCACTTT
abundance: NA; j_gene: TRBJ1-1; v_gene: TRBV3-1/TRBV3-2; d_gene: NA; CDR3aa: CASSQEAENTEAFF; CDR3nt: TGTGCCAGCAGCCAAGAGGCCGAGAACACTGAAGCTTTCTTT
abundance: NA; j_gene: TRBJ2-2; v_gene: TRBV5-8; d_gene: TRBD1; CDR3aa: CASRQGATWNTGELFF; CDR3nt: TGTGCCAGCAGACAGGGGGCGACCTGGAACACCGGGGAGCTGTTTTTT
abundance: NA; j_gene: TRBJ2-1; v_gene: TRBV29-1; d_gene: TRBD2; CDR3aa: CSVPPAGGGNEQFF; CDR3nt: TGCAGCGTCCCCCCGGCGGGAGGGGGGAATGAGCAGTTCTTC
abundance: NA; j_gene: TRBJ2-7; v_gene: TRBV27; d_gene: NA; CDR3aa: CASSPRFGTSSYEQYF; CDR3nt: TGTGCCAGCAGCCCGAGGTTCGGTACCTCCTCCTACGAGCAGTACTTC
abundance: NA; j_gene: TRBJ2-2; v_gene: TRBV28; d_gene: TRBD1; CDR3aa: CASSSQGAGTGELFF; CDR3nt: TGTGCCAGCAGTTCCCAGGGGGCGGGGACCGGGGAGCTGTTTTTT
abundance: once; j_gene: TRBJ1-6; v_gene: TRBV7-3; d_gene: NA; CDR3aa: CASSFSGNSPLHF; CDR3nt: TGTGCCAGCAGCTTCAGCGGCAATTCACCCCTCCACTTT
abundance: few; j_gene: TRBJ2-1; v_gene: TRBV4-1; d_gene: TRBD1; CDR3aa: CASSQVKGGASYNEQFF; CDR3nt: TGCGCCAGCAGCCAAGTAAAAGGGGGCGCGTCCTACAATGAGCAGTTCTTC
abundance: few; j_gene: TRBJ1-2; v_gene: TRBV28; d_gene: TRBD1; CDR3aa: CASTIPSRGRSGYTF; CDR3nt: TGTGCCAGCACCATACCTTCCAGGGGGCGGAGTGGCTACACCTTC
abundance: few; j_gene: TRBJ1-3; v_gene: TRBV5-1; d_gene: NA; CDR3aa: CASSLSDSGGSGNTIYF; CDR3nt: TGCGCCAGCAGCTTGTCGGACAGCGGGGGCTCTGGAAACACCATATATTTT
abundance: NA; j_gene: TRBJ1-3; v_gene: TRBV18; d_gene: NA; CDR3aa: CASSPRTASGNTIYF; CDR3nt: TGTGCCAGCTCACCACGGACAGCCTCTGGAAACACCATATATTTT
abundance: NA; j_gene: TRBJ2-7; v_gene: TRBV27; d_gene: TRBD2; CDR3aa: CASSLVRGGSYEQYF; CDR3nt: TGTGCCAGCAGTCTCGTGAGGGGAGGGTCCTACGAGCAGTACTTC
abundance: NA; j_gene: TRBJ2-2; v_gene: TRBV11-3; d_gene: TRBD2; CDR3aa: CASSRSVAGDTGELFF; CDR3nt: TGTGCCAGCAGCCGCTCCGTAGCGGGCGACACCGGGGAGCTGTTTTTT
abundance: NA; j_gene: TRBJ2-2; v_gene: TRBV7-3; d_gene: TRBD2; CDR3aa: CASSLTVTSGSRGELFF; CDR3nt: TGTGCCAGCAGCTTAACTGTGACTAGCGGGAGTCGGGGGGAGCTGTTTTTT
abundance: NA; j_gene: TRBJ1-5; v_gene: TRBV10-2; d_gene: TRBD1; CDR3aa: CASSAGQAGQPQHF; CDR3nt: TGCGCCAGCAGTGCCGGACAGGCCGGGCAGCCCCAGCATTTT